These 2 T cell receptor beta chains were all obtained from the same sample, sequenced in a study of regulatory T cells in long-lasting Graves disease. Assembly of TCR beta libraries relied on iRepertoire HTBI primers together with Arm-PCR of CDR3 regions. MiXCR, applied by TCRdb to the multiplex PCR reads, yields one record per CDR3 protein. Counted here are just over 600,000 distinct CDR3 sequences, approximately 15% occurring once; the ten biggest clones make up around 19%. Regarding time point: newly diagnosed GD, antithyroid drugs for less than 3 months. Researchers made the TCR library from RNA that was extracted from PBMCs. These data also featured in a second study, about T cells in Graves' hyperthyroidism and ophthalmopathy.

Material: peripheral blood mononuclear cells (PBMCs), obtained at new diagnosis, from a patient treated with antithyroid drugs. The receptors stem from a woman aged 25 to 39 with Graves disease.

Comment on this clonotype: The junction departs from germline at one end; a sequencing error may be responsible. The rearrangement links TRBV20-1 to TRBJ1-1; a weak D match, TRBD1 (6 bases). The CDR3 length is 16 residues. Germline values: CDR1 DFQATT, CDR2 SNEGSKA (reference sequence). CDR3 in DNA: TGCAGTGCCGCACATCCCCGGGGGGCGGGGAACACTGAAGCTCTCTTT. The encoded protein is CSAAHPRGAGNTEALF.

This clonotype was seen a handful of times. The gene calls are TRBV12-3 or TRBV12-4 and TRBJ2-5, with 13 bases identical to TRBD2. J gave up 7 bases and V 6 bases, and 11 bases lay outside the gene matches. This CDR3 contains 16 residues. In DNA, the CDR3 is TGTGCCAGCAGCCGGGGACTAGCGGGGCGGGTCGGGACCCAGTACTTC. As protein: CASSRGLAGRVGTQYF.